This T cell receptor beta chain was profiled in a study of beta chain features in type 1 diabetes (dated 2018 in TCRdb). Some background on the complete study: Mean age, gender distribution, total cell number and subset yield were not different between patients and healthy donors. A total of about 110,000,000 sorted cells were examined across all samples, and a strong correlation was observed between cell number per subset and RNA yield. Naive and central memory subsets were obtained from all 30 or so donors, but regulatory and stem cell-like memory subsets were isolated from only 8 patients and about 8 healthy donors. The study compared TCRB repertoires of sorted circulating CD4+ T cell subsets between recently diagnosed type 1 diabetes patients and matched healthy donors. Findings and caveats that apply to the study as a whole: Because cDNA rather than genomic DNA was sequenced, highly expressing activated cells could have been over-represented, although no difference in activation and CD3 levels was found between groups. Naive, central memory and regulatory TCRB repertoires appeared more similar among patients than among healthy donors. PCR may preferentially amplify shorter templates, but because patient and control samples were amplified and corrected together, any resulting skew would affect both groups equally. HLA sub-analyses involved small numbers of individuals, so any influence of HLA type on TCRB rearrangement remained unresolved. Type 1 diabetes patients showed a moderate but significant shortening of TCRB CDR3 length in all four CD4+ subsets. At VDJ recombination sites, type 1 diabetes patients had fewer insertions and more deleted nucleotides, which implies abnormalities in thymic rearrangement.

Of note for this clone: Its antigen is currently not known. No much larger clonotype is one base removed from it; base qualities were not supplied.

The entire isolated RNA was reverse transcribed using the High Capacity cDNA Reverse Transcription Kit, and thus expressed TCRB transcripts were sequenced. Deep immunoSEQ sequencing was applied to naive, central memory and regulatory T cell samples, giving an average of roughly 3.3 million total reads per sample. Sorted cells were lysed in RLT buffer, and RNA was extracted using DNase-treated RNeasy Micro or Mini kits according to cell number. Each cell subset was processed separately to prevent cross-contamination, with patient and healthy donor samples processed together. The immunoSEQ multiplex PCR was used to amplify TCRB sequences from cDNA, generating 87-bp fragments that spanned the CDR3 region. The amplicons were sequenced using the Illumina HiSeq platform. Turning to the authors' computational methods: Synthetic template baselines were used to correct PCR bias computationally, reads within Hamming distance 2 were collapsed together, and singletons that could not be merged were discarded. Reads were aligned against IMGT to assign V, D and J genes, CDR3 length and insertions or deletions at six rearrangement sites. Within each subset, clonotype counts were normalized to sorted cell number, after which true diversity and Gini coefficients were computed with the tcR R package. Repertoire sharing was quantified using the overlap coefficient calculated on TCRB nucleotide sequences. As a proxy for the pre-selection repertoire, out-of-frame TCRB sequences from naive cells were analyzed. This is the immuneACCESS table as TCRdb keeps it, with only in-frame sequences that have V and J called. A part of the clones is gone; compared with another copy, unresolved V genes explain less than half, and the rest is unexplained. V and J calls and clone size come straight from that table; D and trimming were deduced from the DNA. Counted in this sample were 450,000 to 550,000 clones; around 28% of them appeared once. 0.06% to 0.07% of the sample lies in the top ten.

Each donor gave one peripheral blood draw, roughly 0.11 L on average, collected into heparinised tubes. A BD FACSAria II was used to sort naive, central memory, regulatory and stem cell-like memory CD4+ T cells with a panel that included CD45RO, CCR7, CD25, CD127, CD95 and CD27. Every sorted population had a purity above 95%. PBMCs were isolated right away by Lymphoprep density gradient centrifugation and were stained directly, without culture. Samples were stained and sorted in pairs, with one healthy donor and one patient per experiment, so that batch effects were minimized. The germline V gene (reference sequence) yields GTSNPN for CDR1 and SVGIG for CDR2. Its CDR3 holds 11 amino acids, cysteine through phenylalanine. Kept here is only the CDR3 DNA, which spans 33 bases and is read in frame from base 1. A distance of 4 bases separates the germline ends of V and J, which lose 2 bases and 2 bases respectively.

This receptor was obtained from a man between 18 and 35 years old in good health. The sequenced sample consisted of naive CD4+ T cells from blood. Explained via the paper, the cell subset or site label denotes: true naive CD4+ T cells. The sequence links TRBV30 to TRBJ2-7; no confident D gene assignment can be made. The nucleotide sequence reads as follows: TGTGCCTGGAGTAAAACCTACGAGCAGTACTTC. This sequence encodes CAWSKTYEQYF.